Sequencing of this T cell receptor beta chain was carried out in a study of tissue T cells after allogeneic stem cell transplantation. General study points: Few T cell clones were shared across patients, but motif clusters showed tissue-specific shared signatures. Tissue-detected TCR repertoire was only partly captured by blood and spleen T cells.

Non-transplant comparator patients with other cancers had at least five gastrointestinal samples and no known gastrointestinal disease. Only a few counts were recorded for this clone. The antigen is undetermined. TCRdb keeps only in-frame clones here, not all; method: immunoSEQ multiplex PCR. Altogether 4,000 to 5,000 clones are present, around 60% being singletons, with the ten largest covering about 18%. The germline V gene has CDR1 SQVTM and CDR2 ANQGSEA. The CDR3 length is 14 residues. The V end lost 5 bases, the J end lost 0 bases, and 10 bases lay between the germline ends. This TCR derives from a female donor older than 55 with lung cancer. Sequences were derived from tissue from the esophagus, sampled at autopsy. The chain combines TRBV29-1 with TRBJ1-4; D gene unclear. The CDR3 region has the DNA TGCAGCGTTCTGGGGTTTGCAACTAATGAAAAACTGTTTTTT. Protein product: CSVLGFATNEKLFF.